This T cell receptor beta chain was observed in a study of identical twins. After template switching added a universal primer site, the resulting cDNA carried unique molecular identifiers. TCRdb reprocessed the 5' RACE reads via MiXCR and lists one record per CDR3 protein. The profile shows under 250,000 distinct CDR3 sequences, around 8% of them singletons. Regarding the study as a whole: Where beta out-of-frame sequences were concerned, excess twin sharing was weaker. Analyses of zero insertions could, in part, be confounded by invariant MAIT and iNKT cells. Out-of-frame TCR alpha sharing observed in monozygotic twins exceeded model estimates.

This clonotype was detected ten times or more. Its specificity is not known. Germline V CDR1 and CDR2: SEHNR, FQNEAQ (reference sequence). The V end lost 4 bases, the J end lost 3 bases, and 9 bases lay between the germline ends. CDR3 size: 13 residues. These data were likewise used in another study, on yellow fever vaccine responses in identical twins.

Sample: memory (CD45RO+) T cells sorted from blood. V is TRBV7-9 and J is TRBJ1-1; D is undetermined. The TCR originated in a young woman in good health. CDR3 in DNA: TGTGCCAGCAGCTCAACAGAGGACACTGAAGCTTTCTTT. Amino acids: CASSSTEDTEAFF.